The clone carrying this T cell receptor beta chain was counted at least ten times. Its cognate antigen is unknown. The data were obtained in a study of CD8 T cells in ankylosing spondylitis. Regarding the study as a whole: In ankylosing spondylitis patients, matched synovial fluid reportedly showed significant enrichment of disease-linked clones. A number of the motif variants had already been described in reactive arthritis synovial fluid and blood. Blood of patients with ankylosing spondylitis appeared to be characterized by a TCR beta motif of roughly eight highly homologous variants.

Each CDR3 protein gets one entry after TCRdb re-called the 5' RACE reads with MiXCR. The sample lists hundreds of thousands of distinct CDR3 sequences, approximately 12% seen once, with 0.45% to 0.6% in the top ten. The germline V gene has CDR1 ENHRY and CDR2 SYGVKD. The CDR3 is 15 residues long. V lost 0 bases to trimming and J lost 5 bases, with 12 bases between them. Sequenced: blood, either unsorted or a sorted T cell fraction (not recorded which). The chain has TRBV10-3 and TRBJ2-3, with D possibly matching TRBD2 (5 bases). This sequence originates from a male donor with ankylosing spondylitis. CDR3 loop: CAISESKAALDTQYF. The CDR3 nucleotides read TGTGCCATCAGTGAGTCGAAAGCGGCCCTAGATACGCAGTATTTT.